The next 9 T cell receptor beta chains were all read from a single sample in a study of cytomegalovirus exposure and HLA in healthy donors. PCR amplification relied on 60 Vbeta primers (plus 13 Jbeta primers). Measured with immunoSEQ multiplex PCR; TCRdb has only the in-frame clones, and not every one. The table records 310,000 or so clones, 70% to 90% of them present only once. Sequencing used PBMCs. The receptors were sampled from a young woman in good health and CMV-seronegative.

The chain's CDR3 is CASSATANYGYTF. In DNA form, the CDR3 reads TGTGCCAGCAGCGCAACAGCTAACTATGGCTACACCTTC. This chain joins TRBV11-2 and TRBJ1-2; D gene unclear. Germline CDR1 is SGHAT and CDR2 is FQNNGV. The CDR3 consists of 13 residues. The V end lost 5 bases, the J end lost 0 bases, and 7 bases lay between the germline ends. Full variable domain (remainder filled in from reference TRBV11-2 and TRBJ1-2): EAGVAQSPRYKIIEKRQSVAFWCNPISGHATLYWYQQILGQGPKLLIQFQNNGVVDDSQLPKDRFSAERLKGVDSTLKIQPAKLEDSAVYLCASSATANYGYTFGSGTRLTVV.

CDR3: CASSARVTLGGSGSEQYF. CDR3 in DNA: TGTGCCAGCAGCGCCCGAGTCACCCTGGGGGGTTCAGGCTCCGAGCAGTACTTC. This sequence joins TRBV9 and TRBJ2-7, with D possibly being TRBD2 (6 bases). V shed 3 bases and J shed 6 bases, with 28 bases lying between them. Germline CDR1 is SGDLS and CDR2 is YYNGEE. The CDR3 runs 18 residues.

For this clone: At one of its ends the junction is not consistent with the germline gene, which may arise from a read error. The V and J genes are TRBV6-6 and TRBJ2-2; the D gene is possibly TRBD1 (6 bases). The CDR3 is 14 residues long. Germline V gene data show CDR1 as MNHNY and CDR2 as SVGAGI (reference sequence). CDR3 loop: CASTYPVQGGELFF. The CDR3 nucleotides read TGTGCCAGCACTTACCCGGTGCAGGGGGGGGAGCTGTTTTTT.

CDR3 sequence: CASSEQGRGTGELFF. The DNA of the CDR3 is TGTGCCAGCAGCGAACAGGGCCGGGGGACCGGGGAGCTGTTTTTT. The chain joins TRBV2 to TRBJ2-2; D assignment may be TRBD1 or TRBD2 (6 bases each). CDR3 size: 15 residues. Germline V gene sequence: CDR1 SNHLY, CDR2 FYNNEI. Trimming pared 6 bases from V and 5 bases from J, leaving 16 bases between. Together with reference TRBV2 and TRBJ2-2, the CDR3 gives the full variable domain: EPEVTQTPSHQVTQMGQEVILRCVPISNHLYFYWYRQILGQKVEFLVSFYNNEISEKSEIFDDQFSVERPDGSNFTLKIRSTKLEDSAMYFCASSEQGRGTGELFFGEGSRLTVL.

The gene calls are TRBV2 and TRBJ2-5, with TRBD2 matching 9 bases. With V trimmed by 5 bases and J by 8 bases, 9 bases remained unmatched. Germline-derived CDR1 and CDR2 are SNHLY and FYNNEI. CDR3 length: 14 residues. CDR3: CASSLSSGVHTQYF. CDR3 in DNA: TGTGCCAGCAGTCTCTCTAGCGGGGTCCATACCCAGTACTTC.

The V and J genes are TRBV9 and TRBJ2-3; 10 bases are a match to TRBD2. This CDR3 region has 15 residues. Germline assignment: CDR1 SGDLS and CDR2 YYNGEE. V shed 1 base, J shed 3 bases, and the junction held 2 bases outside the gene matches. CDR3 coding DNA: TGTGCCAGCAGCGTAAGGACTAGCGGAACAGATACGCAGTATTTT. Amino acids: CASSVRTSGTDTQYF.

This chain uses TRBV14 with TRBJ1-3; D is ambiguous. V lost 2 bases to trimming and J lost 2 bases, with 7 bases between them. The CDR3 has 14 residues. The germline CDR1 and CDR2 sequences are SGHDN and FVKESK. CDR3 sequence reads: CASSQTEAGNTIYF. CDR3 DNA sequence: TGTGCCAGCAGCCAAACAGAAGCTGGAAACACCATATATTTT.

The rearrangement links TRBV6-5 to TRBJ1-2; 7 positions agree with TRBD1. CDR3 length: 14 residues. The germline V gene has CDR1 MNHEY and CDR2 SVGAGI. Losses at the gene ends were 7 bases for V and 8 bases for J; bases not matched to a gene: 13. CDR3 residues: CASTVGRGPGGYTF. In nucleotides, the CDR3 is TGTGCCAGCACCGTAGGTAGGGGGCCCGGAGGCTACACCTTC.

Only one count was recorded for this clone. V and J are TRBV4-1 and TRBJ1-5; the D gene is possibly TRBD1 (5 bases). Trimming took off 0 bases at V and 2 bases at J, with 11 bases between the two ends. The CDR3 is made up of 16 amino acids. Germline lookup yields CDR1 MGHRA and CDR2 YSYEKL. CDR3 sequence (DNA): TGCGCCAGCAGCCAAGATTCTGAGACAGGCAATCAGCCCCAGCATTTT. Its translation is CASSQDSETGNQPQHF.